This T cell receptor beta chain was identified in a study of regulatory T cells in long-lasting Graves disease. Assembly of TCR beta libraries relied on iRepertoire HTBI primers together with Arm-PCR of CDR3 regions. TCRdb used MiXCR to reprocess the multiplex PCR reads, holding one entry per CDR3 protein. This sample has 500,000 to 800,000 distinct CDR3 sequences, with about 32% found just once. This clonotype was detected a few times. Time point indicated: persistent/refractory GD, antithyroid drugs over 5 years with positive TRAb. With RNA extracted from PBMCs as input, the TCR library was made. This CDR3 is 15 amino acids long. From germline, CDR1 is SGHTA and CDR2 FQGNSA. V gave up 3 bases and J gave up 0 bases, with 10 bases separating them.

J is TRBJ2-3 and V is TRBV7-2, with D possibly TRBD2 on 6 matching bases. The source material was peripheral blood mononuclear cells (PBMCs), sampled when the disease was refractory, from a patient treated with antithyroid drugs. The source of this sequence is a female donor with Graves disease. The CDR3 region is CASSFGLPSTDTQYF. The CDR3 bases are TGTGCCAGCAGCTTCGGACTACCTAGCACAGATACGCAGTATTTT.